This is a list of T cell receptor beta chains from one sample in a study of shared clonotypes between healthy human individuals. Method: immunoSEQ multiplex PCR; TCRdb's copy keeps in-frame clones and lacks some. The sample consists of over a million clones, 78% of them appearing once. The sequencing input was memory CD4+ T cells from PBMCs. These receptors all come from a man aged 18 to 29 in good health. Some clones in this sample may be carry-over from other donors' samples. The CDR3 runs from the conserved cysteine through the conserved F or W. The D gene is left open where the match is weak. Part of the rows lack a size; the others show once, few, many or a class for expanded clones.

J gene,clone size,V gene,D gene,CDR3 DNA,CDR3 protein
TRBJ2-7,-,TRBV18,-,TGTGCCAGCTCGCAAACCGGGACCAAGTACGAGCAGTACTTC,CASSQTGTKYEQYF
TRBJ2-3,-,TRBV5-8,-,TGTGCCAGCAGCTTGGTGCGCGGGGTGGGCACAGATACGCAGTATTTT,CASSLVRGVGTDTQYF
TRBJ2-5,few,TRBV21-1,-,TGTGCCAGCAGCAAAGCACGGCTCCCGAGCGGGGAGACCCAGTACTTC,CASSKARLPSGETQYF
TRBJ2-7,-,TRBV27,TRBD1,TGTGCCAGCAGATCGGGACAGTTCTCTCGGGAGCAGTACTTC,CASRSGQFSREQYF
TRBJ1-2,few,TRBV27,-,TGTGCCAGCAGCAGTCGGGGATGGCAGGCCTATGGCTACACCTTC,CASSSRGWQAYGYTF
TRBJ2-2,few,TRBV2,-,TGTGCCAGCAGTGAAAGAGGTTACGGGGACGGCGGGGAGCTGTTTTTT,CASSERGYGDGGELFF
TRBJ2-3,-,TRBV5-1,TRBD1,TGCGCCAGCAGCTTGACCGCCGGGACAGGTTACACAGATACGCAGTATTTT,CASSLTAGTGYTDTQYF
TRBJ2-7,-,TRBV2,-,TGTGCCAGCAGATACAGGGACGAGCAGTACTTC,CASRYRDEQYF
TRBJ2-2,few,TRBV4-1,TRBD1,TGCGCCAGCAGCCAAGGGGGGACAGGAGTCACCGGGGAGCTGTTTTTT,CASSQGGTGVTGELFF
TRBJ2-7,-,TRBV11-2,-,TGTGCCAGCAGCTCCCAACTTGGAGCCTACGAGCAGTACTTC,CASSSQLGAYEQYF
TRBJ2-1,-,TRBV30,-,TGTGCCTGGACGTATGGGGGGTCGAGGGCCAATCAGCAGTTCTTC,CAWTYGGSRANQQFF
TRBJ1-4,-,TRBV5-1,TRBD1,TGCGCCAGCAGCCCCGGGACAGCTAATGAAAAACTGTTTTTT,CASSPGTANEKLFF
TRBJ1-1,-,TRBV10-3,TRBD1,TGTGCCATCAGTGAGTCGACAGGGGGCGGCAGGACTGAAGCTTTCTTT,CAISESTGGGRTEAFF
TRBJ2-1,-,TRBV5-1,TRBD1,TGCGCCAGCGCCGAACTCGGGACAGCTTCCTACAATGAGCAGTTCTTC,CASAELGTASYNEQFF
TRBJ2-7,-,TRBV27,TRBD2,TGTGCCAGCAGTGCCGGGACTAGCGGAGGCCTCGCCGAGCAGTACTTC,CASSAGTSGGLAEQYF
TRBJ1-2,-,TRBV4-3,-,TGCGCCAGCAGCCAAGATTCAGACTATGGCTACACCTTC,CASSQDSDYGYTF
TRBJ1-2,-,TRBV30,-,TGTGCCTGGAATAAACCCACTTCAAGACAGGCTAACTATGGCTACACCTTC,CAWNKPTSRQANYGYTF
TRBJ2-1,many,TRBV27,TRBD2,TGTGCCAGCAGTTTTTTGTCAGGCGGCGCTAGCGGGGACAACAGGGAGCAGTTCTTC,CASSFLSGGASGDNREQFF
TRBJ2-5,-,TRBV28,TRBD2,TGTGCCAGCAGTTTATCCCCAACGGGACTAAAAGAGACCCAGTACTTC,CASSLSPTGLKETQYF
TRBJ1-1,-,TRBV4-1,-,TGCGCCAGCAGCTCTCCAACACTGAACACTGAAGCTTTCTTT,CASSSPTLNTEAFF
TRBJ2-3,-,TRBV5-4,TRBD2,TGTGCCAGCAGCTTGAGGGCGGGAGGGTTGGCAGATACGCAGTATTTT,CASSLRAGGLADTQYF
TRBJ1-1,-,TRBV9,-,TGTGCCAGCAGCGCACATACAGGGAGTACTGAAGCTTTCTTT,CASSAHTGSTEAFF
TRBJ1-1,-,TRBV5-1,TRBD1,TGCGCCAGCAGCTTGGAAGAGGGGGCGGCTTTCTTT,CASSLEEGAAFF
TRBJ2-2,once,TRBV9,-,TGTGCCAGCAGCGTAGAGATCAACACCGGGGAGCTGTTTTTT,CASSVEINTGELFF
TRBJ2-5,-,TRBV7-3,-,TGTGCCAGCAGCTTGAGCGCGACGGAGACCCAGTACTTC,CASSLSATETQYF
TRBJ2-7,-,TRBV4-3,-,TGCGCCAGCAGCCAAGTCGGGAACCCGTACGAGCAGTACTTC,CASSQVGNPYEQYF
TRBJ2-3,-,TRBV11-2,TRBD2,TGTGCCAGCAGCTTTCTGGCTAGCGGGCCTCCTAGCACAGATACGCAGTATTTT,CASSFLASGPPSTDTQYF
TRBJ2-1,once,TRBV7-2,-,TGTGCCAGCAGCTTACCAGGGGCGCCTCTTACCTACAATGAGCAGTTCTTC,CASSLPGAPLTYNEQFF
TRBJ2-3,-,TRBV2,TRBD2,TGTGCCAGCTCTGGGACTAGCGGGATCCCCGATACGCAGTATTTT,CASSGTSGIPDTQYF
TRBJ1-1,-,TRBV20-1,-,TGCAGTGGCGACACGAACACTGAAGCTTTCTTT,CSGDTNTEAFF
TRBJ2-3,-,TRBV19,-,TGTGCCAGTAAAACACAGGGTGGCACAGATACGCAGTATTTT,CASKTQGGTDTQYF
TRBJ1-1,-,TRBV28,TRBD1,TGTGCCAGCAGTTCAAATATCGGGGACAGGGGGAACACTGAAGCTTTCTTT,CASSSNIGDRGNTEAFF
TRBJ2-5,few,TRBV9,-,TGTGCCAGCAGCGTAGGGGGTTACGGAGAGACCCAGTACTTC,CASSVGGYGETQYF
TRBJ2-3,few,TRBV7-3,-,TGTGCCAGCAGCTCTCAGGGTGGTAGGACAGATACGCAGTATTTT,CASSSQGGRTDTQYF
TRBJ2-1,few,TRBV7-2,-,TGTGCCAGCAGCTTCTCGTCCCTCGGGACCCCCCCCTACAATGAGCAGTTCTTC,CASSFSSLGTPPYNEQFF
TRBJ1-2,-,TRBV6-1,-,TGTGCCAGCAGTGATGGGGGCTATGGCTACACCTTC,CASSDGGYGYTF
TRBJ2-1,-,TRBV7-3,TRBD2,TGTGCCAGCAGCCATACGACTAGCCCAGGAAATGAGCAGTTCTTC,CASSHTTSPGNEQFF
TRBJ1-5,-,TRBV28,-,TGTGCCAGCAGTCCCATATCCCGTCTCCAGCATTTT,CASSPISRLQHF
TRBJ1-4,-,TRBV7-9,TRBD1,TGTGCCAGCAGCCCCCCGGGGAACAGGGGGATCGAAAAACTGTTTTTT,CASSPPGNRGIEKLFF